The 17 T cell receptor beta chains presented below share a single source sample, sequenced in a study of blood T cell repertoires in COVID-19. Sequenced by immunoSEQ multiplex PCR; TCRdb stores in-frame clones only, minus some. The sample lists 190,000 or so clones; under 80% were seen once. Sequenced sample: peripheral blood. The receptors come from a man in his forties or fifties who had recovered from COVID-19.

This chain connects TRBV28 to TRBJ2-7; D is uncertain. This CDR3 is 14 amino acids long. Germline V gives CDR1 MDHEN, CDR2 SYDVKM. Trimming cost V 3 bases and J 4 bases, with 13 bases left between them. The CDR3 loop reads CASSFSQTMYEQYF. The CDR3 DNA reads as TGTGCCAGCAGTTTTTCACAGACCATGTACGAGCAGTACTTC.

The chain uses TRBV19 and TRBJ2-1, with D perhaps matching TRBD2 (6 bases). The germline V gene encodes CDR1 LNHDA and CDR2 SQIVND (reference sequence). The CDR3 extends over 12 amino acids. The germline V and J ends were trimmed by 3 bases and 9 bases, with 9 bases remaining between them. In DNA, the CDR3 is TGTGCCAGTAGTATTACTAGCCGTGAGCAGTTCTTC. This codes for CASSITSREQFF.

The J gene is TRBJ2-7, the V gene TRBV15; no reliable D call. CDR1 is LNHNV, CDR2 YYDKDF, per germline (reference sequence). CDR3 length: 13 amino acids. V lost 5 bases and J lost 0, with 8 bases in between. CDR3 residues: CATSAENSYEQYF. CDR3 in DNA: TGTGCCACCAGCGCCGAGAACTCCTACGAGCAGTACTTC.

This clone showed up just a few times. This rearrangement joins TRBV28 to TRBJ2-2; D unclear. V lost 5 bases, J lost 3 bases, and 4 bases lay in between. Germline V gives CDR1 MDHEN, CDR2 SYDVKM. The CDR3 spans 12 residues. The CDR3: CASSRDTGELFF. The DNA for the CDR3 is TGTGCCAGCAGTCGGGACACCGGGGAGCTGTTTTTT.

This clone was detected a few times. V and J are TRBV4-1 and TRBJ1-1, with D tentatively TRBD1 (6 bases). Trimming removed 1 base at V and 3 bases at J, with 12 bases between. Germline V gives CDR1 MGHRA, CDR2 YSYEKL. CDR3 length: 15 amino acids. DNA of the CDR3: TGCGCCAGCAGCCAAGGATGGGGGCAGGACACTGAAGCTTTCTTT. Amino acid sequence: CASSQGWGQDTEAFF.

This clone was observed a few times. The rearrangement links TRBV6-1 to TRBJ2-3, with TRBD2 matching 12 bases. J gave up 3 bases and V 5 bases, and 0 bases lay outside the gene matches. This CDR3 contains 14 residues. Per germline, CDR1 MNHNS and CDR2 SASEGT. The DNA for the CDR3 is TGTGCCAGCAGTCTAGCGGGAGGGACAGATACGCAGTATTTT. It is translated as CASSLAGGTDTQYF.

V usage is TRBV11-3 and J usage is TRBJ2-2, with TRBD1 matching 7 bases. The J segment lost 7 bases and the V segment lost 5 bases, leaving 13 bases of the junction unmatched. Germline CDR1 SGHNT, CDR2 YENEEA. The length of the CDR3 is 16 residues. This CDR3 is CASSRRTGSPGGELFF. In nucleotides, the CDR3 is TGTGCCAGCAGCCGGCGGACAGGCTCCCCTGGCGGGGAGCTGTTTTTT.

The chain links TRBV19 to TRBJ2-5; weak D call: TRBD1 (6 bases). CDR1 and CDR2 from the germline V gene are LNHDA and SQIVND (reference sequence). This CDR3 contains 14 residues. The V and J ends lost 4 bases and 0 bases respectively, with 9 bases between them. The CDR3 is CASSRSGDQETQYF. The CDR3 nucleotides read TGTGCCAGTAGTAGATCAGGGGACCAAGAGACCCAGTACTTC.

This chain joins TRBV7-9 and TRBJ2-3, with 15 nucleotides matching TRBD2. CDR1 SEHNR and CDR2 FQNEAQ come from the germline V gene (reference sequence). J lost 4 bases, V lost 5 bases, and 1 base had no gene match. The CDR3 spans 15 residues. CDR3 loop: CASSRTSGRADTQYF. CDR3 bases: TGTGCCAGCAGCCGGACTAGCGGGAGGGCAGATACGCAGTATTTT.

The V gene is TRBV15, the J gene TRBJ2-2; weak D call: TRBD2 (6 bases). V lost 6 bases to trimming and J lost 6 bases, with 8 bases between them. In germline, CDR1 is LNHNV, CDR2 YYDKDF (reference sequence). CDR3 length equals 12 residues. CDR3 nucleotides: TGTGCCACCAGGGGACTGGCCGGGGAGCTGTTTTTT. This codes for CATRGLAGELFF.

This clone was recorded only once. This sequence joins TRBV18 and TRBJ2-7, with 7 bases that match TRBD1. This CDR3 has 15 residues. The trim removed 2 bases at V and 0 bases at J, leaving 4 bases unmatched. Per germline, CDR1 KGHSH and CDR2 LQKENI. This CDR3 reads CASSPTTGTSYEQYF. CDR3 sequence (DNA): TGTGCCAGCTCACCAACGACAGGGACCTCCTACGAGCAGTACTTC.

V and J are TRBV11-1 and TRBJ1-6; D ambiguous. The CDR3 consists of 16 residues. From germline, CDR1 is SGHAT and CDR2 FQDESV (reference sequence). Trimming cost V 1 base and J 7 bases, with 14 bases left between them. CDR3 region: CASSLDSGPTNSPLHF. Here the CDR3 DNA reads TGTGCCAGCAGCTTAGATTCTGGGCCGACCAATTCACCCCTCCACTTT.

By its share, this clone is medium-sized. This chain links TRBV2 with TRBJ2-3; TRBD2 might be the D (6 bases). The CDR3 extends over 12 amino acids. The V end lost 5 bases, the J end lost 7 bases, and 10 bases lay between the germline ends. From germline, CDR1 is SNHLY and CDR2 FYNNEI. Written as DNA, the CDR3 is TGTGCCAGCAGTTCCGGAGGGAATACGCAGTATTTT. It encodes CASSSGGNTQYF.

The chain recombines TRBV18 with TRBJ2-1, with 9 bases identical to TRBD1. The CDR3 extends over 15 amino acids. CDR1 is KGHSH, CDR2 LQKENI, per germline. Trimming at V came to 1 base and at J to 6 bases, leaving 4 bases not matched to a gene. The CDR3 sequence is CASSPRTDRGNEQFF. For the CDR3, the DNA is TGTGCCAGCTCACCACGGACGGACAGGGGCAATGAGCAGTTCTTC.

This clone was recorded a few times. The CDR3: CASSYSMGGSYEQYF. In DNA, the CDR3 is TGTGCCAGCAGTTACTCGATGGGGGGCTCCTACGAGCAGTACTTC. This chain links TRBV6-5 with TRBJ2-7; D might be TRBD2 (6 bases). Trimming took 0 bases from V and 0 from J, leaving 9 bases between them. Germline loops: CDR1 MNHEY, CDR2 SVGAGI. There are 15 residues in the CDR3.

The rearrangement uses TRBV20-1 and TRBJ2-6, with 8 bases lining up with TRBD2. V was clipped by 3 bases and J by 2 bases; unmatched bases: 3. Per germline, CDR1 DFQATT and CDR2 SNEGSKA (reference sequence). The CDR3 is 15 residues long. The CDR3 sequence is CSASAGGTGANVLTF. CDR3 DNA: TGCAGTGCTAGTGCGGGGGGCACTGGGGCCAACGTCCTGACTTTC.

This chain links TRBV13 with TRBJ1-2, with 12 bases identical to TRBD1. Germline V lookup: CDR1 PRHDT, CDR2 FYEKMQ (reference sequence). The trim removed 3 bases at V and 4 bases at J, leaving 9 bases unmatched. This CDR3 is built from 17 residues. CDR3 DNA sequence: TGTGCCAGCAGCTTGGGGTCGGGGACAGGGGGCGCCTATGGCTACACCTTC. It encodes CASSLGSGTGGAYGYTF.